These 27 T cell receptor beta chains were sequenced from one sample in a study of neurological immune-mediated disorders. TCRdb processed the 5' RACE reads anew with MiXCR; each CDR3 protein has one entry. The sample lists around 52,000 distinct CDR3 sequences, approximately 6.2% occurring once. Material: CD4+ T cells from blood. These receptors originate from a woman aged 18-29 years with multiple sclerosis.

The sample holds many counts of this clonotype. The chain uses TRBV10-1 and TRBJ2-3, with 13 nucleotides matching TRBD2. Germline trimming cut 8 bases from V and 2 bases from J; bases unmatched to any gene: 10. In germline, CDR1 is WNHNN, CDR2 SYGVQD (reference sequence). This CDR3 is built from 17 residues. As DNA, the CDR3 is TGCGCCAGCTCGAGACTAGCGGGAGGCGGTAACACAGATACGCAGTATTTT. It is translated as CASSRLAGGGNTDTQYF.

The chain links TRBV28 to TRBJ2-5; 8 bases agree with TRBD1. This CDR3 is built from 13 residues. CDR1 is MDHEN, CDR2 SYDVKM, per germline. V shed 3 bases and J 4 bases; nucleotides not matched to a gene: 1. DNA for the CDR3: TGTGCCAGCAGTTTGGACAGGGTAGAGACCCAGTACTTC. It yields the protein CASSLDRVETQYF.

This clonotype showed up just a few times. CDR3 loop: CASSGTGYYEQYF. The DNA of the CDR3 is TGCGCCAGCAGTGGTACGGGTTACTACGAGCAGTACTTC. The chain uses TRBV5-1 and TRBJ2-7; D is unclear. Germline values: CDR1 SGHRS, CDR2 YFSETQ. V dropped 5 bases and J dropped 3 bases, with 12 bases sitting between them. This CDR3 contains 13 residues.

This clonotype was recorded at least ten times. CDR3 protein: CASSQESGTSTSGNTIYF. The CDR3 nucleotides are TGCGCCAGCAGCCAAGAATCCGGGACCTCCACCTCTGGAAACACCATATATTTT. The rearrangement uses TRBV4-3 and TRBJ1-3, with a tentative D call TRBD1 (5 bases). The length of the CDR3 is 18 residues. Germline CDR1 is LGHNA and CDR2 is YSLEER. The V end lost 0 bases, the J end lost 0 bases, and 15 bases lay between the germline ends.

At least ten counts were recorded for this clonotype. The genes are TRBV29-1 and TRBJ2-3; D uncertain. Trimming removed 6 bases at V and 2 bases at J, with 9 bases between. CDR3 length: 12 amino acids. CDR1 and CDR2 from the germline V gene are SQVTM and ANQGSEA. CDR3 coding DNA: TGCAGCGTGGCACTGGACACAGATACGCAGTATTTT. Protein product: CSVALDTDTQYF.

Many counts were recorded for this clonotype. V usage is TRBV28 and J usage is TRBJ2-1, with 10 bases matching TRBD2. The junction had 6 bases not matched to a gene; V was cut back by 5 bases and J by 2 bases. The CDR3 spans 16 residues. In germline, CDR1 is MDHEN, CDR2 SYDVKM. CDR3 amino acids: CASSLVAGGPYNEQFF. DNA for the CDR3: TGTGCCAGCAGTCTGGTAGCGGGGGGTCCCTACAATGAGCAGTTCTTC.

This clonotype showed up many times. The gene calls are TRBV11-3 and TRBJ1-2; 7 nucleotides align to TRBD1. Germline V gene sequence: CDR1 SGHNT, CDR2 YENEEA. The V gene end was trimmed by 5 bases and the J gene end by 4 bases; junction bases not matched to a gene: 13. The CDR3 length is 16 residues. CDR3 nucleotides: TGTGCCAGCAGCCCCCCCGGGACAGCCGGCAGCTATGGCTACACCTTC. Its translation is CASSPPGTAGSYGYTF.

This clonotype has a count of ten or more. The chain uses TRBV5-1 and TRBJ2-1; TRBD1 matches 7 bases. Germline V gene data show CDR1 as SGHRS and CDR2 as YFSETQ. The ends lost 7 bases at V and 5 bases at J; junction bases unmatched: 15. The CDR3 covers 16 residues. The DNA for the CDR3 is TGCGCCAGCCTCAAGTACCCCGGGACAGCGGACAATGAGCAGTTCTTC. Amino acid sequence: CASLKYPGTADNEQFF.

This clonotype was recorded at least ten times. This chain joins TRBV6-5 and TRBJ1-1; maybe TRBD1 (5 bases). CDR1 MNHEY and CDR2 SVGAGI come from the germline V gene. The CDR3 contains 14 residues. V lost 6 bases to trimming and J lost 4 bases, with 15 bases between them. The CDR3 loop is CASSPLGQGTEAFF. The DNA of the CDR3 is TGTGCCAGCAGCCCTCTAGGGCAGGGCACTGAAGCTTTCTTT.

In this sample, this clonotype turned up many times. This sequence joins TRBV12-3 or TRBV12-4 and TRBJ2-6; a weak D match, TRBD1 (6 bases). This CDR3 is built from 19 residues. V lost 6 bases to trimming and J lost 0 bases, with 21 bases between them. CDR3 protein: CASRGPGTPESSGANVLTF. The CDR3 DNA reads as TGTGCCAGCAGAGGTCCCGGGACACCAGAATCCTCTGGGGCCAACGTCCTGACTTTC.

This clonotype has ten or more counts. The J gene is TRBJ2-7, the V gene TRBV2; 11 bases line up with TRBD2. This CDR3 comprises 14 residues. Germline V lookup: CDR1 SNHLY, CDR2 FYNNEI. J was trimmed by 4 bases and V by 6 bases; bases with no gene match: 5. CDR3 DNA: TGTGCCAGCAGATTTAGCGGGGGGGCTTACGAGCAGTACTTC. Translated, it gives CASRFSGGAYEQYF.

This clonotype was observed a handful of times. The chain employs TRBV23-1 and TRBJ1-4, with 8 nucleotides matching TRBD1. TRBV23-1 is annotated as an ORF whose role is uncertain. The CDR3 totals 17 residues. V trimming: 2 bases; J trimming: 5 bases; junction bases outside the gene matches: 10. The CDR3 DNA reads TGCGCCAGCAGTCAACATCACGGGGACAGGAGCAATGAAAAACTGTTTTTT. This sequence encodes CASSQHHGDRSNEKLFF.

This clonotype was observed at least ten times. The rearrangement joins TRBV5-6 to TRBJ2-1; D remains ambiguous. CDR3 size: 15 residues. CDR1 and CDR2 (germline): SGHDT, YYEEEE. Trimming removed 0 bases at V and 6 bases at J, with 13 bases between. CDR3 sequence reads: CASSLVPGHGNEQFF. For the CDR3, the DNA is TGTGCCAGCAGCTTGGTCCCGGGCCACGGCAATGAGCAGTTCTTC. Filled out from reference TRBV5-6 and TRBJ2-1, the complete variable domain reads DAGVTQSPTHLIKTRGQQVTLRCSPKSGHDTVSWYQQALGQGPQFIFQYYEEEERQRGNFPDRFSGHQFPNYSSELNVNALLLGDSALYLCASSLVPGHGNEQFFGPGTRLTVL.

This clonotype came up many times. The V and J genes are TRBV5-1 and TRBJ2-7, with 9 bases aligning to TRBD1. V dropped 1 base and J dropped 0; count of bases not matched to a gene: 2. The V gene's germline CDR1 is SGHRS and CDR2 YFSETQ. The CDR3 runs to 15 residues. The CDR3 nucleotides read TGCGCCAGCAGCTTGCAACAGGGGGCCTCCTACGAGCAGTACGTC. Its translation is CASSLQQGASYEQYV.

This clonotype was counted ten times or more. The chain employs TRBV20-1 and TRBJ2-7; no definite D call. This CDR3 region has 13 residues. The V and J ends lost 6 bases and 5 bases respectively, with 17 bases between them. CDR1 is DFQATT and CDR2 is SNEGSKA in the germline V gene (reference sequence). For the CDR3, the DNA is TGCAGTGCGGCGAAAGAGAGCTCGAACGAGCAGTACGTC. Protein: CSAAKESSNEQYV.

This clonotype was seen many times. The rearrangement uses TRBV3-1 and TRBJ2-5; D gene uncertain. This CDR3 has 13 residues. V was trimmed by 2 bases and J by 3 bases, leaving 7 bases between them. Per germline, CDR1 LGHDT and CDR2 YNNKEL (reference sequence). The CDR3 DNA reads TGTGCCAGCAGCCAAAGATGGGAAGAGACCCAGTACTTC. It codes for CASSQRWEETQYF.

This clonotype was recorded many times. For the CDR3, the DNA is TGTGCCAGCAGCGCGAGCAGGGGGCCGAATTCACCCCTCCACTTT. Protein product: CASSASRGPNSPLHF. The chain combines TRBV7-6 with TRBJ1-6; 8 bases are shared with TRBD1. The CDR3 is made up of 15 amino acids. The germline gives CDR1 SGHVS, CDR2 FNYEAQ. Trimming took 5 bases from V and 7 from J; bases not matched to a gene: 7.

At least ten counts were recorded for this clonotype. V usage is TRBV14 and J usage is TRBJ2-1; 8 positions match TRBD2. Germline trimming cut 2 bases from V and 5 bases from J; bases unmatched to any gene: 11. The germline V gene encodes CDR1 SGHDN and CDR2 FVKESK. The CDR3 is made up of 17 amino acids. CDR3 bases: TGTGCCAGCAGCCAACTTACCCACGGGAGGGTTAACAATGAGCAGTTCTTC. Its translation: CASSQLTHGRVNNEQFF.

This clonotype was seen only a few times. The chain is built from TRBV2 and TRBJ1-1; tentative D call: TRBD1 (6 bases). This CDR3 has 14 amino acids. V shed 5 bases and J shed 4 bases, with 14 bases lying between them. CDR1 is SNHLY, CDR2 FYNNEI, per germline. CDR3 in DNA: TGTGCCAGCAGTCTTGAAGGGGGTTTCACTGAAGCTTTCTTT. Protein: CASSLEGGFTEAFF.

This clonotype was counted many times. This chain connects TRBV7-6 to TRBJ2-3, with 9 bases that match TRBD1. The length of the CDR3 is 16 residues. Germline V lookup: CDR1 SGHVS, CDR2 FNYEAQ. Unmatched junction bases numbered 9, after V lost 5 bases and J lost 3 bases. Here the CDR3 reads CASSLPGQGNTDTQYF. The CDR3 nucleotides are TGTGCCAGCAGCCTTCCGGGACAGGGAAATACAGATACGCAGTATTTT.

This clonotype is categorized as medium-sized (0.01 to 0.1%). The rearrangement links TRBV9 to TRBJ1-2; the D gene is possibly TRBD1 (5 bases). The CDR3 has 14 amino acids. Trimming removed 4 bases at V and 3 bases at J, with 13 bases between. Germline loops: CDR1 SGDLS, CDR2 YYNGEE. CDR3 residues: CASSLTWGDYGYTF. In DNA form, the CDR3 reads TGTGCCAGCAGCCTCACCTGGGGGGACTATGGCTACACCTTC.

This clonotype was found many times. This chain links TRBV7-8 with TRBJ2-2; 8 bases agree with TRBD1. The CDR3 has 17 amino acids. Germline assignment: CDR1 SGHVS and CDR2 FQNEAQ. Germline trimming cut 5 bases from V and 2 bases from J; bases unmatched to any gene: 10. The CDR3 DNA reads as TGTGCCAGCAGCCCGAGACCCGGGACAGGAAACACCGGGGAGCTGTTTTTT. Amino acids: CASSPRPGTGNTGELFF.

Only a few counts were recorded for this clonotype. CDR3 protein: CASRPQGPVNYYEQYF. The CDR3 DNA follows: TGTGCCAGCAGACCACAGGGCCCCGTAAACTACTACGAGCAGTACTTC. The genes are TRBV27 and TRBJ2-7; D is possibly TRBD1 (6 bases). CDR3 length: 16 amino acids. Looked up from germline, CDR1 is MNHEY and CDR2 is SMNVEV (reference sequence). Trimming shortened V by 6 bases and J by 3 bases, and 21 bases separated the two germline ends.

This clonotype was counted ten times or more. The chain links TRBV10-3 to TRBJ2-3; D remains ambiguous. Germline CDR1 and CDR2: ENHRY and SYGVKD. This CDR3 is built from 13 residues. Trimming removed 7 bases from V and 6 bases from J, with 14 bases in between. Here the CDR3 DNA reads TGTGCCATCACGTTGCAGTTGGGGGATACGCAGTATTTT. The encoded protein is CAITLQLGDTQYF.

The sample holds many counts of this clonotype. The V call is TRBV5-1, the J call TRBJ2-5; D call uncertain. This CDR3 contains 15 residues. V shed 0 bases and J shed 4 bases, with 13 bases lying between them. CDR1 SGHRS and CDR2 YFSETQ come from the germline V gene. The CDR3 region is CASSLEGLDRETQYF. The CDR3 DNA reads TGCGCCAGCAGCTTGGAAGGGTTGGATAGAGAGACCCAGTACTTC. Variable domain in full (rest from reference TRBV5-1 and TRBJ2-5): KAGVTQTPRYLIKTRGQQVTLSCSPISGHRSVSWYQQTPGQGLQFLFEYFSETQRNKGNFPGRFSGRQFSNSRSEMNVSTLELGDSALYLCASSLEGLDRETQYFGPGTRLLVL.

CDR3 in amino acids: CASSLSSGGAVIEQFF. CDR3 coding DNA: TGTGCCAGCAGTCTCTCTAGCGGCGGCGCGGTTATTGAGCAGTTCTTC. The rearrangement joins TRBV12-3 or TRBV12-4 to TRBJ2-1; 7 nucleotides match TRBD2. The CDR3 length is 16 residues. The J segment lost 9 bases and the V segment lost 5 bases, leaving 16 bases of the junction unmatched.

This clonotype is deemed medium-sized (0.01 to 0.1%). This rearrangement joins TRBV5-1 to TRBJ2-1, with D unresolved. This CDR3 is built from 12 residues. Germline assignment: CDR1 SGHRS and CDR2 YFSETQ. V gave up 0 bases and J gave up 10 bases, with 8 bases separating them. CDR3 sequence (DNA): TGCGCCAGCAGCTTGGTCGATGTAGAGCAGTTCTTC. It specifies CASSLVDVEQFF. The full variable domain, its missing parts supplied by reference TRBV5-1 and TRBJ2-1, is KAGVTQTPRYLIKTRGQQVTLSCSPISGHRSVSWYQQTPGQGLQFLFEYFSETQRNKGNFPGRFSGRQFSNSRSEMNVSTLELGDSALYLCASSLVDVEQFFGPGTRLTVL.